This TCR beta chain was recorded in a study of blood T cell repertoires in COVID-19. Under the authors' procedure: Reference gene primer amplification in the assay estimated nucleated cell counts. Produced via immunoSEQ multiplex PCR; TCRdb's table is partial and in-frame only. The V and J calls and clone size were taken over from that table, and D and trimming were inferred from the DNA. Of 70,000 to 80,000 clones in the sample, around nine tenths were seen once. This CDR3 has 14 residues. Trimming stripped 7 bases from V and 4 bases from J, with 16 bases between. The germline CDR1 and CDR2 sequences are SGHTS and YDEGEE.

The specimen was peripheral blood. The V and J genes are TRBV5-8 and TRBJ2-3; D may be TRBD2 (6 bases). The origin of this receptor is a human donor in a cohort sampled during active COVID-19. The CDR3: CASLSGSGSDTQYF. The CDR3 DNA reads TGTGCCAGCCTTAGCGGCTCCGGCTCAGATACGCAGTATTTT. The complete variable domain, with remaining parts taken from reference TRBV5-8 and TRBJ2-3, reads EAGVTQSPTHLIKTRGQQATLRCSPISGHTSVYWYQQALGLGLQFLLWYDEGEERNRGNFPPRFSGRQFPNYSSELNVNALELEDSALYLCASLSGSGSDTQYFGPGTRLTVL.